These 12 T cell receptor beta chains share one sample of origin, sequenced in a study of blood T cell repertoires in COVID-19. Clones were read by immunoSEQ multiplex PCR, and TCRdb kept only the in-frame ones, dropping some. The sample yields some 130,000 clones, roughly 90% seen once. The sample comprised peripheral blood. The origin of the receptors is a man aged 65 to 79 with active COVID-19.

The genes are TRBV19 and TRBJ1-5; a weak D match, TRBD1 (5 bases). V lost 6 bases and J 8 bases, leaving 20 bases between the germline ends. The CDR3 contains 15 residues. In germline, CDR1 is LNHDA, CDR2 SQIVND (reference sequence). The CDR3 loop is CASSPGGGVLEPQHF. The CDR3, as DNA: TGTGCCAGTAGCCCAGGCGGGGGAGTACTGGAGCCCCAGCATTTT.

The V gene is TRBV28, the J gene TRBJ2-3; perhaps TRBD1 as D (5 bases). The CDR3 extends over 15 amino acids. The V end lost 5 bases, the J end lost 2 bases, and 14 bases lay between the germline ends. Germline values: CDR1 MDHEN, CDR2 SYDVKM. CDR3 protein: CASSLGAASTDTQYF. The CDR3 region has the DNA TGTGCCAGCAGTCTAGGGGCAGCCTCCACAGATACGCAGTATTTT.

This chain joins TRBV5-4 and TRBJ2-7; 8 bases map to TRBD2. Trimming cost V 2 bases and J 6 bases; bases outside gene matches: 10. The CDR3 has 15 residues. Looked up from germline, CDR1 is SGHNT and CDR2 is YYREEE (reference sequence). The CDR3 here is CASSFPGLAAAEQYF. The CDR3 region has the DNA TGTGCCAGCAGCTTCCCAGGACTAGCCGCGGCCGAGCAGTACTTC.

The chain combines TRBV11-2 with TRBJ2-7, with 11 bases matching TRBD2. V shed 2 bases, J shed 7 bases, and the junction held 7 bases outside the gene matches. CDR3 size: 15 residues. CDR1 is SGHAT and CDR2 is FQNNGV in the germline V gene. CDR3 protein: CASSLSSGRVEEQYF. For the CDR3, the DNA is TGTGCCAGCAGCTTAAGTAGCGGGAGGGTAGAAGAGCAGTACTTC.

This chain joins TRBV24-1 and TRBJ2-5; 8 bases agree with TRBD1. The CDR3 loop spans 16 amino acids. Germline V gene data show CDR1 as KGHDR and CDR2 as SFDVKD. V was pared by 5 bases and J by 5 bases, with 12 bases of the junction left unmatched. CDR3 DNA sequence: TGTGCCACCAGTGGTACCGGGACAGGACGTGTCGAGACCCAGTACTTC. It codes for CATSGTGTGRVETQYF.

The chain links TRBV2 to TRBJ1-5; 9 positions match TRBD1. Trimming removed 8 bases from V and 2 bases from J; junction bases left unmatched: 1. Germline CDR1 SNHLY, CDR2 FYNNEI. The CDR3 totals 13 residues. The CDR3 sequence: CASGDRGNQPQHF. The CDR3 DNA reads TGTGCCAGCGGGGACAGGGGCAATCAGCCCCAGCATTTT.

This clone was counted between two and nine times. The chain is built from TRBV18 and TRBJ2-7, with 7 positions matching TRBD1. Trimming at V came to 3 bases and at J to 5 bases, leaving 10 bases not matched to a gene. Per the germline V gene, CDR1 is KGHSH and CDR2 is LQKENI. This CDR3 is built from 15 residues. In DNA form, the CDR3 reads TGTGCCAGCTCACCCAGCTTGACAGGGTTCAACGAGCAGTACTTC. Its translation is CASSPSLTGFNEQYF.

The rearrangement uses TRBV28 and TRBJ2-7, with TRBD1 identical over 7 bases. V was pared by 5 bases and J by 4 bases, with 8 bases of the junction left unmatched. CDR3 length equals 14 residues. The germline V gene has CDR1 MDHEN and CDR2 SYDVKM. Here the CDR3 reads CASSRSGGRYEQYF. CDR3 nucleotide sequence: TGTGCCAGCAGTCGATCAGGGGGTAGGTACGAGCAGTACTTC.

The chain joins TRBV7-9 to TRBJ2-1; 7 nucleotides align to TRBD1. This CDR3 comprises 12 residues. Looked up from germline, CDR1 is SEHNR and CDR2 is FQNEAQ (reference sequence). Unmatched junction bases numbered 3, after V lost 5 bases and J lost 8 bases. The CDR3 loop is CASSRQGYEQFF. CDR3 sequence (DNA): TGTGCCAGCAGCCGACAGGGCTATGAGCAGTTCTTC.

This clone showed up just a few times. V usage is TRBV28 and J usage is TRBJ2-7; weak D call: TRBD1 (6 bases). V shed 4 bases and J shed 2 bases, with 27 bases lying between them. Germline V gene data show CDR1 as MDHEN and CDR2 as SYDVKM. The CDR3 has 19 amino acids. The CDR3 DNA reads as TGTGCCAGCAGTTCCAATCCCGGGACATCCACCCGCCCGCCCTACGAGCAGTACTTC. This gives the protein CASSSNPGTSTRPPYEQYF. Drawing the rest from reference TRBV28 and TRBJ2-7, the complete variable domain is DVKVTQSSRYLVKRTGEKVFLECVQDMDHENMFWYRQDPGLGLRLIYFSYDVKMKEKGDIPEGYSVSREKKERFSLILESASTNQTSMYLCASSSNPGTSTRPPYEQYFGPGTRLTVT.

V usage is TRBV5-1 and J usage is TRBJ1-2, with D possibly matching TRBD1 (5 bases). V lost 2 bases and J lost 5, with 10 bases in between. Germline values: CDR1 SGHRS, CDR2 YFSETQ. The CDR3 extends over 13 amino acids. The CDR3 sequence: CASSLQAQYGYTF. As DNA, the CDR3 is TGCGCCAGCAGCTTACAGGCCCAATATGGCTACACCTTC.

The DNA of the CDR3 is TGTGCCAGCAGCCTTGTGGGGGGGAACACCGGGGAGCTGTTTTTT. Translating it yields CASSLVGGNTGELFF. This chain connects TRBV27 to TRBJ2-2; TRBD2 might be the D (6 bases). Per the germline V gene, CDR1 is MNHEY and CDR2 is SMNVEV (reference sequence). CDR3 length: 15 amino acids. V gave up 6 bases and J gave up 1 base, with 12 bases separating them.